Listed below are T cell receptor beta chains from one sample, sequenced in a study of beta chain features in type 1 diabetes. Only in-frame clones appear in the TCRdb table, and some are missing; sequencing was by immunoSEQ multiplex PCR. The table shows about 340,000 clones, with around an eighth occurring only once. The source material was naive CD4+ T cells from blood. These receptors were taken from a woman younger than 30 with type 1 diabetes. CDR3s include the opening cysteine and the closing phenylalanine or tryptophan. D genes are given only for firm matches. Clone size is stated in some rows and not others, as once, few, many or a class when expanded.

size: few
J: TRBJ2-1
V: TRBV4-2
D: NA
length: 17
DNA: TGTGCCAGCAGCCAAGGGGGTGGGGGCCCAGACGACAATGAGCAGTTCTTC
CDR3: CASSQGGGGPDDNEQFF

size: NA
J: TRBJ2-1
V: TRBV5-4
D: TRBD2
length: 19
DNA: TGTGCCAGCAGCTTGGAGCTACCTGGGACTAGCCTAGGGCTGGATGAGCAGTTCTTC
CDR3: CASSLELPGTSLGLDEQFF

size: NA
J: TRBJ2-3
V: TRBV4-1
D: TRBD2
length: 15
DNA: TGCGCCAGCAGCCGGGAAGCGGGGAGCACAGATACGCAGTATTTT
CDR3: CASSREAGSTDTQYF

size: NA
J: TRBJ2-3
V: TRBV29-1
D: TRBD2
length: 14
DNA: TGCAGCGTTGAACTAGCGGGAGGTTCCGATACGCAGTATTTT
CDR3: CSVELAGGSDTQYF

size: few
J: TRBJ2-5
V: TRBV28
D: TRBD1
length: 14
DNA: TGTGCCAGCAGTTCGACAGGGGGGGGAGAGACCCAGTACTTC
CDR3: CASSSTGGGETQYF

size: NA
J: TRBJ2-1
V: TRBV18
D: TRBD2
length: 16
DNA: TGTGCCAGCTCACCACCGGCGGGGGGCACCTACAATGAGCAGTTCTTC
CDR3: CASSPPAGGTYNEQFF

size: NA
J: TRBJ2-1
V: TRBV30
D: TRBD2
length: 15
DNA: TGTGCCTGGGGTAGACTAGCGGGAGCCCCAAATGAGCAGTTCTTC
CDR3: CAWGRLAGAPNEQFF

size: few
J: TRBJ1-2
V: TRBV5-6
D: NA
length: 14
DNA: TGTGCCAGCAGCTTGGATCCGGGTAACTATGGCTACACCTTC
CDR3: CASSLDPGNYGYTF

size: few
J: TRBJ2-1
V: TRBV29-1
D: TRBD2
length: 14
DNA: TGCAGCGTTGTGGGGGGGACTGCCTACAATGAGCAGTTCTTC
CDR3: CSVVGGTAYNEQFF

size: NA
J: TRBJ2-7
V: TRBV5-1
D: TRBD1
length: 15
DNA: TGCGCCAGCAGCTTGGCCGGGACAGGGGCCTACGAGCAGTACTTC
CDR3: CASSLAGTGAYEQYF

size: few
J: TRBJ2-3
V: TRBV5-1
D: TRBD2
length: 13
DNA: TGCGCCAGCAGCCCCCTGCGGGGGGATACGCAGTATTTT
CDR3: CASSPLRGDTQYF

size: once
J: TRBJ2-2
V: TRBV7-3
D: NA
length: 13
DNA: TGTGCCAGCAGTCCGGGCGGGACCGGGGAGCTGTTTTTT
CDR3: CASSPGGTGELFF

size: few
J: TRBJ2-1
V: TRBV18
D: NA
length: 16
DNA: TGTGCCAGCTCACCACCGAGTATGAGCTCCTACAATGAGCAGTTCTTC
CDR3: CASSPPSMSSYNEQFF

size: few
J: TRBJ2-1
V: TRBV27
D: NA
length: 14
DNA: TGTGCCACCAGCCGGTGGGACACGGACAATGAGCAGTTCTTC
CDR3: CATSRWDTDNEQFF

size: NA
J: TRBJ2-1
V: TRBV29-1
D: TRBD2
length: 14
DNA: TGCAGCGTTAAGGGGTTAGCGGGAGGAGGTGAGCAGTTCTTC
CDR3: CSVKGLAGGGEQFF

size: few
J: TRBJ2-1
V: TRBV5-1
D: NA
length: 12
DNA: TGCGCCAGCAGCTTGCAGTTTAATGAGCAGTTCTTC
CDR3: CASSLQFNEQFF

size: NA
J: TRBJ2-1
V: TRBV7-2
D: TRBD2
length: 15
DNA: TGTGCCAGCCGCCGCTCGTTTAGCGGGAGGGATGAGCAGTTCTTC
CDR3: CASRRSFSGRDEQFF

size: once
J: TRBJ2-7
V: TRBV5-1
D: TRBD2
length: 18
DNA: TGCGCCAGCAGCTTGGCCGAGGGACTACCCGCTTTTCCCTACGAGCAGTACTTC
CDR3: CASSLAEGLPAFPYEQYF

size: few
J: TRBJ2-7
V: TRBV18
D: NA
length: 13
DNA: TGTGCCAGCTCACCAAATCTTCCCTACGAGCAGTACTTC
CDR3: CASSPNLPYEQYF

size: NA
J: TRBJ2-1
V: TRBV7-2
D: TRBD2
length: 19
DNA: TGTGCCAGCAGCTTAGCAAGTCCTTATCTAGCGGGAGGGTACAATGAGCAGTTCTTC
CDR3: CASSLASPYLAGGYNEQFF

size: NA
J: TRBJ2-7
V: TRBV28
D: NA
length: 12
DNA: TGTGCCAGCAGTTTATCCGGTTACGAGCAGTACTTC
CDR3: CASSLSGYEQYF

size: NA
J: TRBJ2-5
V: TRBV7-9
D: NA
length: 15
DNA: TGTGCCAGCAGCTTGGGAGTCTTTCGGCAAGAGACCCAGTACTTC
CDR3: CASSLGVFRQETQYF

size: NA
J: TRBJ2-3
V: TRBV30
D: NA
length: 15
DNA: TGTGCCTGTCAAATGACAGGTTATCCCACAGATACGCAGTATTTT
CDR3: CACQMTGYPTDTQYF

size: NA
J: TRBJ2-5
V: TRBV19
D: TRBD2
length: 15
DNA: TGTGCCAGTAAATTGGGACTAGCGGGAGAGGAGACCCAGTACTTC
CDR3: CASKLGLAGEETQYF

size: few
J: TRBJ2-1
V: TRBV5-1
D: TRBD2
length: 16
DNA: TGCGCCAGCAGCTATTCCGGGACTAGCAGCAACAATGAGCAGTTCTTC
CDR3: CASSYSGTSSNNEQFF

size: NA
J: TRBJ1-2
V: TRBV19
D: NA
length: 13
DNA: TGTGCCAGTAGTGCCGTAGTACCCTATGGCTACACCTTC
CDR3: CASSAVVPYGYTF

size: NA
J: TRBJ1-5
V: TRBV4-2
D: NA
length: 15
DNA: TGTGCCAGCAGCCAAGGGTTAGGGGGTTATCAGCCCCAGCATTTT
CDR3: CASSQGLGGYQPQHF

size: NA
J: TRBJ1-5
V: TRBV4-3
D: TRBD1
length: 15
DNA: TGCGCCAGCAGCCAGGACCCTACAGGGGCACAGCCCCAGCATTTT
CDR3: CASSQDPTGAQPQHF

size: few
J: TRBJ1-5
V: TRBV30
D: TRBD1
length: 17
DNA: TGTGCCTGGAGTGGGGAGAAATCAGGACAGGGGAGGCAGCCCCAGCATTTT
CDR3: CAWSGEKSGQGRQPQHF

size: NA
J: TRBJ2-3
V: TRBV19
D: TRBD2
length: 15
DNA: TGTGCCAGTAGTAAACAAACGACTAGCGCAGATACGCAGTATTTT
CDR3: CASSKQTTSADTQYF

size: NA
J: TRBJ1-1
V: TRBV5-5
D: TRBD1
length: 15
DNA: TGTGCCAGCAGCTTCCTCGGACAGGGATACACTGAAGCTTTCTTT
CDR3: CASSFLGQGYTEAFF

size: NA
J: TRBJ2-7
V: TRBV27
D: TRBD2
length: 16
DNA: TGTGCCAGCAGTTCCAGGACTAGCGGGAGGGCCCGCGAGCAGTACTTC
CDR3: CASSSRTSGRAREQYF

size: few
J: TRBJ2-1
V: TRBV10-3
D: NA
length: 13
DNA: TGTGCCATCAGTGATGCAGCAGGGAATGAGCAGTTCTTC
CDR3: CAISDAAGNEQFF

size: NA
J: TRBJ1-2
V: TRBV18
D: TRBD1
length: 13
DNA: TGTGCCAGCTCACCAGACAGGGGCTATGGCTACACCTTC
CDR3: CASSPDRGYGYTF

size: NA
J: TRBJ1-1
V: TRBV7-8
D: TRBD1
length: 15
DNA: TGTGCCAGCAGCGGAGGGGACAGAATGGGTAGTGAAGCTTTCTTT
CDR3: CASSGGDRMGSEAFF

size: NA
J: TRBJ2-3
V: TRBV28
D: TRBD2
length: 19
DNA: TGTGCCAGCAGTTTATGGGGCCCTGGGACTAGCGGAAGCACAGATACGCAGTATTTT
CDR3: CASSLWGPGTSGSTDTQYF

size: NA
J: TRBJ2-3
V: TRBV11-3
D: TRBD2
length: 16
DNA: TGTGCCAGCAGCTTATCCAGCGGGAGGGCCGGAGATACGCAGTATTTT
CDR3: CASSLSSGRAGDTQYF

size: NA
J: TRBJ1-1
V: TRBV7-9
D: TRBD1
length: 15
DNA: TGTGCCAGCAGCTTCGCCGGACAGGGTTGGACTGAAGCTTTCTTT
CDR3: CASSFAGQGWTEAFF

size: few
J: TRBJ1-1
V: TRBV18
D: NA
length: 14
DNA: TGTGCCAGCTCAAGAGGGCAGGAGAACACTGAAGCTTTCTTT
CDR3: CASSRGQENTEAFF

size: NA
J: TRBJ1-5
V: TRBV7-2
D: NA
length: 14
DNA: TGTGCCAGCAGCCTAAGGGGCGTCCAGCAGCCCCAGCATTTT
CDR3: CASSLRGVQQPQHF

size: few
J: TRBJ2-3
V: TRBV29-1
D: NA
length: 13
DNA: TGCAGCGTGAAAGGGGCCAACACAGATACGCAGTATTTT
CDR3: CSVKGANTDTQYF